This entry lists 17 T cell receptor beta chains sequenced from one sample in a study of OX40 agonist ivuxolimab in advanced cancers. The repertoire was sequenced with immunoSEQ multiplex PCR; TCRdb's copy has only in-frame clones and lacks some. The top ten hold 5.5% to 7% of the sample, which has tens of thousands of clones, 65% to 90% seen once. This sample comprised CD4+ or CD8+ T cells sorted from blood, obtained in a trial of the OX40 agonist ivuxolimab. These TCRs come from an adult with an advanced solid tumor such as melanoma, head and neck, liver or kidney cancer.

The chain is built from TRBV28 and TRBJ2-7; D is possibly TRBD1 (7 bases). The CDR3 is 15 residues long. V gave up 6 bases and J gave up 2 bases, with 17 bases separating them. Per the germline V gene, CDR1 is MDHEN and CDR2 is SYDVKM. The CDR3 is CASSRGDGLTYEQYF. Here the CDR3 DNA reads TGTGCCAGCAGCAGGGGGGACGGCCTTACCTACGAGCAGTACTTC.

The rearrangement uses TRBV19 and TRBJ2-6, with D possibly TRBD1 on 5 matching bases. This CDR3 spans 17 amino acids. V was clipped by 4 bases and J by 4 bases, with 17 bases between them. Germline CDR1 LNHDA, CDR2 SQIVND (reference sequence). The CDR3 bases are TGTGCCAGTAGTAGCCAGGGAACCTCTTGGGGGGCCAACGTCCTGACTTTC. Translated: CASSSQGTSWGANVLTF.

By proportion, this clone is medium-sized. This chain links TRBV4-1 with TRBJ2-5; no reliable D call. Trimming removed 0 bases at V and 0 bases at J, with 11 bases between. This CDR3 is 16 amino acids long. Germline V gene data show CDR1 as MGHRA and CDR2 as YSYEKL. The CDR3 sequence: CASSQETSLYQETQYF. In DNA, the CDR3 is TGCGCCAGCAGCCAAGAAACATCCCTCTACCAAGAGACCCAGTACTTC.

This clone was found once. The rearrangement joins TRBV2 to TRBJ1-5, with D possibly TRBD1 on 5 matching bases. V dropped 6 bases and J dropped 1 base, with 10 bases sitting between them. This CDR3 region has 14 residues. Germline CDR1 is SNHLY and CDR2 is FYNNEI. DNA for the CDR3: TGTGCCAGCAGGCGGGGGTCGAGCAATCAGCCCCAGCATTTT. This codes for CASRRGSSNQPQHF.

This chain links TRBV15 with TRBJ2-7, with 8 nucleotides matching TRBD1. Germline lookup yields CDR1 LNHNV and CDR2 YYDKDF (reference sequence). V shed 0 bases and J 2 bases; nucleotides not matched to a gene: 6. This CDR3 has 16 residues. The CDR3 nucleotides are TGTGCCACCAGCAGAGATCGGGGACAGGAGACCTACGAGCAGTACTTC. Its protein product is CATSRDRGQETYEQYF.

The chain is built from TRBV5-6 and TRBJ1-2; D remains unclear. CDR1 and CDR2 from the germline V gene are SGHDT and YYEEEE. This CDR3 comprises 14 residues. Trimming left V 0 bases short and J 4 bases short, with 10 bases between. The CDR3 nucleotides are TGTGCCAGCAGCTTGGCCAACAGCGCCTATGGCTACACCTTC. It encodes CASSLANSAYGYTF.

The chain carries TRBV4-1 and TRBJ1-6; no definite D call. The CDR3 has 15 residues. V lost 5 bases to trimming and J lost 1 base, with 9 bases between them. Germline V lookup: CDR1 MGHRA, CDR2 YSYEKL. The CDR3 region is CASSTEVSYNSPLHF. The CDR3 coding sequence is TGCGCCAGCAGCACGGAGGTGTCCTATAATTCACCCCTCCACTTT.

The CDR3 sequence: CASTPLPGNTIYF. The CDR3 region has the DNA TGTGCCAGCACCCCGCTCCCAGGAAACACCATATATTTT. The chain uses TRBV5-4 and TRBJ1-3; D is unresolved. Per germline, CDR1 SGHNT and CDR2 YYREEE (reference sequence). This CDR3 spans 13 amino acids. V lost 6 bases, J lost 4 bases, and 11 bases lay in between. Full variable domain (remainder filled in from reference TRBV5-4 and TRBJ1-3): ETGVTQSPTHLIKTRGQQVTLRCSSQSGHNTVSWYQQALGQGPQFIFQYYREEENGRGNFPPRFSGLQFPNYSSELNVNALELDDSALYLCASTPLPGNTIYFGEGSWLTVV.

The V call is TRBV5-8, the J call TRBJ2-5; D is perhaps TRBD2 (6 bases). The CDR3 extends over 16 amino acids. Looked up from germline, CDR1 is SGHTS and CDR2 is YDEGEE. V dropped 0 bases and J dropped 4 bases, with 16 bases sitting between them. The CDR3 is CASSLALLLGGETQYF. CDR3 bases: TGTGCCAGCAGCTTGGCCTTGCTCCTGGGAGGAGAGACCCAGTACTTC.

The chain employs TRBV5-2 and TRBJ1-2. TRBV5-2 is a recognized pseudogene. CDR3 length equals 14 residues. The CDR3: CASSQGGGNYGYTF. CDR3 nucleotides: TGCGCCAGCAGCCAAGGTGGCGGTAACTATGGCTACACCTTC.

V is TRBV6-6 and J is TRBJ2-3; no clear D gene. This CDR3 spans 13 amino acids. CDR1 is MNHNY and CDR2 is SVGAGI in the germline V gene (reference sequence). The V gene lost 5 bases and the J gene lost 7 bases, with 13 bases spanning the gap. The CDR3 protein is CASSDQSLYTQYF. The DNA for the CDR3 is TGTGCCAGCAGTGACCAGAGTTTATATACGCAGTATTTT.

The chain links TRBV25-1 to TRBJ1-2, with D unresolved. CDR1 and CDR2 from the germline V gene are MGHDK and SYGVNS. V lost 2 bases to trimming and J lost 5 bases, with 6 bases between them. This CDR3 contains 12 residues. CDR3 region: CASSEPGYGYTF. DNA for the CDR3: TGTGCCAGCAGTGAACCCGGGTATGGCTACACCTTC.

CDR3 sequence (DNA): TGCAGCGTTACGGCAGACTCTGGAAACACCATATATTTT. This encodes CSVTADSGNTIYF. The V and J genes are TRBV29-1 and TRBJ1-3; no firm D call. Deletions cut 5 bases from V and 0 bases from J, with 8 bases between. From germline, CDR1 is SQVTM and CDR2 ANQGSEA. This CDR3 is 13 amino acids long.

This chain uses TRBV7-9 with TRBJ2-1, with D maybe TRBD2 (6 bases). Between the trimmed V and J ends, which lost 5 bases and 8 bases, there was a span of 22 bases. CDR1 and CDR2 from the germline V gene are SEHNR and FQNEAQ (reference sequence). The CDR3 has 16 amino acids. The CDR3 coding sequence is TGTGCCAGCAGCCCCGGGGACTCCGAAGTGGTGGATGAGCAGTTCTTC. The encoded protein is CASSPGDSEVVDEQFF.

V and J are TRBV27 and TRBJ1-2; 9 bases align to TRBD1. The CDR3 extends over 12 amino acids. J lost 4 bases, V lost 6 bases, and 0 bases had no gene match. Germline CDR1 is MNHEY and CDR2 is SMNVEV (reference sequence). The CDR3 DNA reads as TGTGCCAGCAGGACAGGGGGCTATGGCTACACCTTC. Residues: CASRTGGYGYTF.

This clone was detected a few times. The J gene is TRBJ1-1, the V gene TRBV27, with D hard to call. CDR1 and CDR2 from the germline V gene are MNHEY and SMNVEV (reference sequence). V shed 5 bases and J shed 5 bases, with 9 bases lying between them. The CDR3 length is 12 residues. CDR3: CASSGVWTEAFF. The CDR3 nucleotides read TGTGCCAGCAGTGGAGTGTGGACTGAAGCTTTCTTT.

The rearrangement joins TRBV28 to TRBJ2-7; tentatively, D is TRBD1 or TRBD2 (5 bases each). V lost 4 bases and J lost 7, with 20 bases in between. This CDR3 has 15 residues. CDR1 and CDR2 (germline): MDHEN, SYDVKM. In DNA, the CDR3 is TGTGCCAGCAGTTCCTCCGGGACGGAGTACGGTGAGCAGTACGTC. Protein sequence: CASSSSGTEYGEQYV.